This entry is about one TCR beta chain. Its specificity is not known. This record belongs to a study of cytomegalovirus exposure and HLA in healthy donors. Overall study results and limits: Altogether, 150 to 200 TCR beta chains were recorded as cytomegalovirus-associated. In a later analysis, HLA-C alleles had the fewest associated TCRs, DRB1 alleles the most.

The PCR employed 60 Vbeta primers together with 13 Jbeta primers. The protocol was immunoSEQ multiplex PCR, while the TCRdb copy is restricted to in-frame clones and leaves out a portion. Of around 200,000 clones listed, roughly four fifths are singletons. This clonotype originated in a woman in her thirties or forties in good health and CMV-seronegative. Sequencing was done on a sample of PBMCs.

DNA of the CDR3: TGCGCCAGCAGCTTGTCCCACAGGGGTACAAATGAAAAACTGTTTTTT. Its translation is CASSLSHRGTNEKLFF. The chain combines TRBV5-1 with TRBJ1-4; 7 bases map to TRBD1. The germline V gene encodes CDR1 SGHRS and CDR2 YFSETQ. The V gene end was trimmed by 1 base and the J gene end by 5 bases; junction bases not matched to a gene: 8. The CDR3 is 16 residues long.